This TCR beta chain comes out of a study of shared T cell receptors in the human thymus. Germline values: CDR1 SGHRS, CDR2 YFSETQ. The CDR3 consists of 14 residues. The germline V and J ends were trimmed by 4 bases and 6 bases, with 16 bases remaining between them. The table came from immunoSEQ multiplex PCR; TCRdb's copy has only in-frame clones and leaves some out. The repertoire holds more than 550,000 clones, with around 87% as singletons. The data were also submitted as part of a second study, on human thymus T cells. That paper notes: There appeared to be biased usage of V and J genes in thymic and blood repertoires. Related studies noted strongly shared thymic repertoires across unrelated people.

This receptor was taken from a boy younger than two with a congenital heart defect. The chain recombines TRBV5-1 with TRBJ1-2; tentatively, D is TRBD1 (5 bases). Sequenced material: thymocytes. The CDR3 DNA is TGCGCCAGCAGCCCCTTACCCCAGGGCCATGGCTACACCTTC. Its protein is CASSPLPQGHGYTF.